The T cell receptor beta chain described here comes from a study of T cell changes during pregnancy in multiple sclerosis. The table came from immunoSEQ multiplex PCR; TCRdb's copy has only in-frame clones and leaves some out. This table holds 75,000 to 80,000 clones, more than 85% found once. This CDR3 region has 15 residues. Trimming cost V 3 bases and J 2 bases, with 11 bases left between them. The germline V gene encodes CDR1 SNHLY and CDR2 FYNNEI. The chain recombines TRBV2 with TRBJ2-1, with D unclear. The source material was peripheral blood, sampled after pregnancy. The TCR comes from a female donor in good health, enrolled as a control in a pregnancy study. CDR3 protein: CASSDPGGPYNEQFF. Here the CDR3 DNA reads TGTGCCAGCAGTGACCCTGGTGGCCCCTACAATGAGCAGTTCTTC.